Listed below are T cell receptor beta chains from one sample, sequenced in a study of shared clonotypes between healthy human individuals. Profiled with immunoSEQ multiplex PCR; TCRdb holds only in-frame clones, not every one. The sample contains under 1,100,000 clones, about 70% of which appear only once. The sample comprised memory CD4+ T cells sorted from blood. These receptors were taken from a man aged 18 to 29 in good health. CDR3s include the opening cysteine and the closing phenylalanine or tryptophan. D genes are given only for firm matches. Only some rows state a clone size, as once, few, many or a class for expanded clones.

d_gene | j_gene | abundance | v_gene | CDR3aa | CDR3nt
. | TRBJ1-2 | . | TRBV7-2 | CASSLDNLYGYTF | TGTGCCAGCAGCTTAGATAACCTGTATGGCTACACCTTC
. | TRBJ2-3 | . | TRBV28 | CASSLERSTDTQYF | TGTGCCAGCAGTTTGGAGAGGAGCACAGATACGCAGTATTTT
TRBD1 | TRBJ2-5 | . | TRBV27 | CATQSLSGTVQETQYF | TGTGCCACGCAGTCCCTCTCCGGGACAGTACAAGAGACCCAGTACTTC
. | TRBJ1-6 | . | TRBV6-5 | CASSLGLTLPSPLHF | TGTGCCAGCAGCCTCGGACTCACCCTACCCTCACCCCTCCACTTT
. | TRBJ1-2 | . | TRBV6-1 | CASSEGRVGGYTF | TGTGCCAGCAGTGAGGGAAGGGTTGGTGGCTACACCTTC
. | TRBJ2-1 | . | TRBV12-2 | CASRSYGGRDSRNEQFF | TGTGCAAGTCGCTCGTATGGGGGGAGGGACTCACGCAATGAGCAGTTCTTC
. | TRBJ2-1 | . | TRBV5-1 | CASSSHVGGITSEQFF | TGCGCCAGCAGCTCCCACGTGGGGGGAATCACCTCCGAGCAGTTCTTC
TRBD1 | TRBJ2-5 | . | TRBV5-8 | CASSTGGLQETQYF | TGTGCCAGCAGCACAGGGGGGTTACAAGAGACCCAGTACTTC
. | TRBJ1-4 | . | TRBV7-2 | CASSPAQGSANEKLFF | TGTGCCAGCAGCCCAGCACAGGGTTCGGCTAATGAAAAACTGTTTTTT
. | TRBJ2-2 | . | TRBV6-6 | CASMFVGLNTGELFF | TGTGCCAGCATGTTCGTGGGACTGAACACCGGGGAGCTGTTTTTT
TRBD1 | TRBJ1-2 | . | TRBV28 | CASRDGAGGGYTF | TGTGCCAGCAGAGATGGGGCAGGGGGAGGCTACACCTTC
. | TRBJ2-1 | . | TRBV25-1 | CASSESGQKGNEQFF | TGTGCCAGCAGTGAATCAGGACAGAAGGGCAATGAGCAGTTCTTC
TRBD1 | TRBJ1-6 | few | TRBV5-1 | CASSFSTGDSPLHF | TGCGCCAGCAGCTTCTCCACAGGGGATTCACCCCTCCACTTT
. | TRBJ1-2 | . | TRBV6-6 | CASSYSGSESGYTF | TGTGCCAGCAGTTACTCGGGATCCGAGAGTGGCTACACCTTC
. | TRBJ2-5 | . | TRBV18 | CASSPSLQETQYF | TGTGCCAGCTCACCATCCCTCCAAGAGACCCAGTACTTC
. | TRBJ1-1 | . | TRBV5-4 | CASREQKGPTEAFF | TGTGCCAGCAGGGAACAAAAGGGACCCACTGAAGCTTTCTTT
TRBD1 | TRBJ1-5 | . | TRBV6-5 | CASRGQGASNQPQHF | TGTGCCAGCAGAGGTCAGGGGGCTAGCAATCAGCCCCAGCATTTT
. | TRBJ1-2 | . | TRBV30 | CAWISGGYGYTF | TGTGCCTGGATTTCCGGCGGCTATGGCTACACCTTC
. | TRBJ1-2 | . | TRBV18 | CASSPSDGSYGYTF | TGTGCCAGCTCACCCTCGGACGGATCCTATGGCTACACCTTC
. | TRBJ2-3 | . | TRBV2 | CASSDSSTDTQYF | TGTGCCAGCAGTGACTCGTCCACAGATACGCAGTATTTT
. | TRBJ2-1 | . | TRBV7-9 | CASSLVIGSYNEQFF | TGTGCCAGCAGCTTAGTGATCGGGTCCTACAATGAGCAGTTCTTC
TRBD2 | TRBJ2-3 | . | TRBV10-3 | CAISETLAGGSTDTQYF | TGTGCCATCAGTGAAACCCTAGCGGGGGGGAGCACAGATACGCAGTATTTT